This T cell receptor beta chain originates from a study of patients and donors after allogeneic stem cell transplantation. The trim removed 4 bases at V and 9 bases at J, leaving 4 bases unmatched. Germline V gives CDR1 MDHEN, CDR2 SYDVKM. The length of the CDR3 is 14 residues. TCRdb independently ran MiXCR on the RT-PCR reads; one entry per CDR3 protein. The sample contains some 150,000 distinct CDR3 sequences, about 40% of which appear only once. The rearrangement uses TRBV28 and TRBJ1-6; 9 bases fit TRBD1. The clonotype comes from a human donor who was either an allogeneic HSCT recipient or a stem cell or donor lymphocyte infusion donor (not recorded which). It is not recorded whose cells these are; they may come from a transplant donor. Sequenced sample: blood, either unsorted or a sorted T cell fraction (not recorded which). The CDR3 region is CASSSGQGGSPLHF. The CDR3 nucleotides are TGTGCCAGCAGTTCGGGACAGGGTGGTTCACCCCTCCACTTT.